This entry lists 32 T cell receptor beta chains sequenced from one sample in a study of T cell changes during pregnancy in multiple sclerosis. Assay used: immunoSEQ multiplex PCR; TCRdb lists only in-frame clones, some missing. The sample consists of 45,000 or so clones, 88% of them appearing once. The sample here was CD8+ T cells from peripheral blood mononuclear cells, taken after pregnancy. The source is a female donor in good health, enrolled as a control in a pregnancy study.

The J gene is TRBJ2-1, the V gene TRBV7-2, with unresolved D. CDR1 is SGHTA and CDR2 is FQGNSA in the germline V gene. The CDR3 spans 14 residues. V was pared by 3 bases and J by 1 base, with 7 bases between. The CDR3 loop is CASSFSGSYNEQFF. In nucleotides, the CDR3 is TGTGCCAGCAGCTTCTCGGGTTCCTACAATGAGCAGTTCTTC.

This clone came up a few times. The CDR3 region is CAWSTFVQDSTMNTEAFF. The CDR3 nucleotides are TGTGCCTGGAGTACCTTCGTACAGGACAGTACAATGAACACTGAAGCTTTCTTT. V gene TRBV30 combines with J gene TRBJ1-1, with D possibly being TRBD1 (6 bases). From germline, CDR1 is GTSNPN and CDR2 SVGIG (reference sequence). V was pared by 2 bases and J by 0 bases, with 22 bases between. The CDR3 is 18 residues long.

V and J are TRBV27 and TRBJ2-2; no reliable D call. The germline V gene has CDR1 MNHEY and CDR2 SMNVEV (reference sequence). There are 12 residues in the CDR3. V dropped 5 bases and J dropped 3 bases, with 4 bases sitting between them. CDR3 protein: CASSPYTGELFF. CDR3 coding DNA: TGTGCCAGCAGTCCTTACACCGGGGAGCTGTTTTTT.

The chain carries TRBV13 and TRBJ1-2; the D is unclear. V shed 0 bases and J shed 1 base, with 9 bases lying between them. Per germline, CDR1 PRHDT and CDR2 FYEKMQ (reference sequence). The CDR3 has 15 amino acids. DNA for the CDR3: TGTGCCAGCAGCTTAGGAAAGATCAGTAACTATGGCTACACCTTC. This encodes CASSLGKISNYGYTF.

The V call is TRBV2, the J call TRBJ1-2, with a possible D match to TRBD1 (6 bases). The CDR3 runs to 15 residues. In germline, CDR1 is SNHLY, CDR2 FYNNEI. V lost 5 bases, J lost 2 bases, and 15 bases lay in between. CDR3 protein: CASSPDSFSNYGYTF. DNA for the CDR3: TGTGCCAGCAGTCCGGACAGCTTCTCAAACTATGGCTACACCTTC.

This chain joins TRBV4-3 and TRBJ1-1, with D perhaps matching TRBD1 (5 bases). V dropped 4 bases and J dropped 5 bases, with 14 bases sitting between them. The CDR3 is 14 residues long. Per the germline V gene, CDR1 is LGHNA and CDR2 is YSLEER. CDR3: CASSRDHRSTEAFF. The CDR3 bases are TGCGCCAGCAGCCGAGATCACAGGAGTACTGAAGCTTTCTTT.

V gene TRBV10-3 combines with J gene TRBJ2-1; D is ambiguous. V shed 2 bases and J shed 5 bases, with 4 bases lying between them. In germline, CDR1 is ENHRY, CDR2 SYGVKD. The CDR3 is made up of 12 amino acids. The CDR3: CAISEVDNEQFF. In DNA, the CDR3 is TGTGCCATCAGTGAGGTAGACAATGAGCAGTTCTTC.

The chain has TRBV27 and TRBJ2-5; TRBD2 agrees at 15 bases. The trim removed 5 bases at V and 5 bases at J, leaving 9 bases unmatched. The germline gives CDR1 MNHEY, CDR2 SMNVEV (reference sequence). The CDR3 runs 17 residues. CDR3 in DNA: TGTGCCAGCAGTCCTGGACTAGCGGGGGGGCAAGGGGAGACCCAGTACTTC. Translation gives CASSPGLAGGQGETQYF.

The chain has TRBV11-2 and TRBJ2-1; 10 positions match TRBD1. With 4 bases clipped from V and 12 bases from J, the junction kept 9 bases outside the gene matches. Germline V gives CDR1 SGHAT, CDR2 FQNNGV. This CDR3 comprises 14 residues. The CDR3 coding sequence is TGTGCCAGCAGCTCCCTAGACAGGGGGCGCCGGCAGTTCTTC. It encodes CASSSLDRGRRQFF.

The chain couples TRBV5-6 to TRBJ2-2; tentative D call: TRBD2 (6 bases). V dropped 4 bases and J dropped 7 bases, with 14 bases sitting between them. The CDR3 loop spans 14 amino acids. In germline, CDR1 is SGHDT, CDR2 YYEEEE. The CDR3 loop is CASSNPGLYGELFF. The DNA of the CDR3 is TGTGCCAGCAGCAACCCGGGACTTTACGGGGAGCTGTTTTTT.

The chain carries TRBV5-1 and TRBJ2-1; TRBD2 aligns across 7 bases. V shed 5 bases, J shed 6 bases, and the junction held 8 bases outside the gene matches. Germline V gene data show CDR1 as SGHRS and CDR2 as YFSETQ. The length of the CDR3 is 14 residues. CDR3 DNA sequence: TGCGCCAGCAGGCCGGGAGGCACGGTCAATGAGCAGTTCTTC. Encoded protein: CASRPGGTVNEQFF.

This chain connects TRBV6-1 to TRBJ2-7; TRBD1 is a possible D gene (6 bases). The CDR3 is made up of 12 amino acids. Trimming took off 10 bases at V and 4 bases at J, with 14 bases between the two ends. Per the germline V gene, CDR1 is MNHNS and CDR2 is SASEGT. CDR3 nucleotide sequence: TGTGCCACAACGGACAGCTCGTACGAGCAGTACTTC. Protein product: CATTDSSYEQYF.

V and J are TRBV28 and TRBJ2-7; 7 bases fit TRBD2. Germline V gives CDR1 MDHEN, CDR2 SYDVKM. The V and J ends lost 1 base and 6 bases, in that order; junction bases with no gene match: 9. CDR3 size: 15 residues. The CDR3 DNA sequence: TGTGCCAGCAGTTTATTGCCTGGGGGGGTTTCCGAGCAGTACTTC. Translation gives CASSLLPGGVSEQYF.

The CDR3, as DNA: TGTGCCAGCACCCTGAGGGAGGGGGAGACCCAGTACTTC. Translation gives CASTLREGETQYF. The chain is built from TRBV7-9 and TRBJ2-5; 7 bases align to TRBD2. This CDR3 contains 13 residues. Germline V gene data show CDR1 as SEHNR and CDR2 as FQNEAQ (reference sequence). Trimming cost V 7 bases and J 5 bases; bases outside gene matches: 7. The full variable domain, completed using reference TRBV7-9 and TRBJ2-5, is DTGVSQNPRHKITKRGQNVTFRCDPISEHNRLYWYRQTLGQGPEFLTYFQNEAQLEKSRLLSDRFSAERPKGSFSTLEIQRTEQGDSAMYLCASTLREGETQYFGPGTRLLVL.

This chain uses TRBV4-3 with TRBJ2-2; possibly TRBD1 for D (6 bases). Trimming stripped 1 base from V and 6 bases from J, with 12 bases between. The CDR3 spans 15 residues. Germline lookup yields CDR1 LGHNA and CDR2 YSLEER. The CDR3 reads CASSQVTQGSGELFF. The CDR3 region has the DNA TGCGCCAGCAGCCAAGTTACACAGGGTTCCGGGGAGCTGTTTTTT.

The J gene is TRBJ2-7, the V gene TRBV9; D is ambiguous. Trimming removed 0 bases at V and 0 bases at J, with 10 bases between. There are 15 residues in the CDR3. CDR1 and CDR2 from the germline V gene are SGDLS and YYNGEE. This CDR3 is CASSVESGLSYEQYF. The CDR3 coding sequence is TGTGCCAGCAGCGTAGAGTCTGGGCTCTCCTACGAGCAGTACTTC.

The chain links TRBV13 to TRBJ1-5, with D uncertain. Germline V gives CDR1 PRHDT, CDR2 FYEKMQ (reference sequence). V lost 0 bases and J lost 0, with 9 bases in between. The CDR3 covers 16 residues. This CDR3 is CASSLGSSNSNQPQHF. The CDR3 DNA is TGTGCCAGCAGCTTAGGGTCGAGCAATAGCAATCAGCCCCAGCATTTT.

V is TRBV5-6 and J is TRBJ2-1; 14 positions match TRBD2. Germline-derived CDR1 and CDR2 are SGHDT and YYEEEE. CDR3 length equals 18 residues. V lost 2 bases to trimming and J lost 0 bases; unmatched junction nucleotides: 4. This chain's CDR3 is CASSFGLAGGPSYNEQFF. The CDR3 region has the DNA TGTGCCAGCAGCTTCGGACTAGCGGGGGGTCCCTCCTACAATGAGCAGTTCTTC.

V and J are TRBV11-2 and TRBJ2-1; TRBD1 matches 7 bases. The CDR3 has 15 amino acids. The V gene's germline CDR1 is SGHAT and CDR2 FQNNGV. J gave up 5 bases and V 5 bases, and 9 bases lay outside the gene matches. The CDR3 loop is CASSAEQGLNNEQFF. In DNA, the CDR3 is TGTGCCAGCAGCGCAGAACAGGGGCTCAACAATGAGCAGTTCTTC.

CDR3 loop: CASRSGWSNQPQHF. CDR3 in DNA: TGTGCCAGCAGGAGCGGGTGGAGCAATCAGCCCCAGCATTTT. The chain carries TRBV28 and TRBJ1-5; no definite D call. The CDR3 sequence is 14 residues long. V was clipped by 6 bases and J by 1 base, with 10 bases between them. Germline V lookup: CDR1 MDHEN, CDR2 SYDVKM.

The CDR3 sequence is CASSQEPQGPEQFF. CDR3 coding DNA: TGCGCCAGCAGCCAAGAACCGCAGGGCCCCGAGCAGTTCTTC. The chain links TRBV4-3 to TRBJ2-1; the D gene is possibly TRBD1 (5 bases). Germline lookup yields CDR1 LGHNA and CDR2 YSLEER. The CDR3 totals 14 residues. Trimming took off 0 bases at V and 10 bases at J, with 13 bases between the two ends.

This sequence joins TRBV6-5 and TRBJ2-1, with 8 bases aligning to TRBD2. The germline CDR1 and CDR2 sequences are MNHEY and SVGAGI. This CDR3 comprises 14 residues. V lost 6 bases, J lost 0 bases, and 1 base stayed unmatched. CDR3 DNA: TGTGCCAGCAGCCGGGGGGGCTCCTACAATGAGCAGTTCTTC. Its protein is CASSRGGSYNEQFF.

The chain employs TRBV7-9 and TRBJ1-2, with D perhaps TRBD1 (5 bases). Trimming took off 1 base at V and 8 bases at J, with 11 bases between the two ends. Germline-derived CDR1 and CDR2 are SEHNR and FQNEAQ (reference sequence). The CDR3 has 13 residues. DNA for the CDR3: TGTGCCAGCAGCTTAGATACTCGGGGGGGCTACACCTTC. It specifies CASSLDTRGGYTF.

The gene calls are TRBV5-6 and TRBJ2-2; 11 bases map to TRBD2. Germline assignment: CDR1 SGHDT and CDR2 YYEEEE. CDR3 length equals 16 residues. V gave up 4 bases and J gave up 1 base; unmatched junction bases: 3. The CDR3 spells CASSQGLAENTGELFF. In DNA, the CDR3 is TGTGCCAGCAGCCAGGGACTAGCGGAGAACACCGGGGAGCTGTTTTTT.

This chain links TRBV6-6 with TRBJ2-1; TRBD1 might be the D (5 bases). CDR3 size: 13 residues. Trimming removed 5 bases at V and 9 bases at J, with 14 bases between. The germline V gene encodes CDR1 MNHNY and CDR2 SVGAGI (reference sequence). The CDR3 loop reads CASSPGQTSEQFF. CDR3 coding DNA: TGTGCCAGCAGTCCAGGGCAGACCTCTGAGCAGTTCTTC.

This chain uses TRBV27 with TRBJ2-1; possible D gene TRBD2, 5 bases. V lost 3 bases, J lost 4 bases, and 16 bases lay in between. CDR3 length equals 16 residues. CDR1 is MNHEY and CDR2 is SMNVEV in the germline V gene (reference sequence). DNA of the CDR3: TGTGCCAGCAGTTTGGGCTCCGGGCGGGTTTACAATGAGCAGTTCTTC. It codes for CASSLGSGRVYNEQFF.

The chain employs TRBV9 and TRBJ2-3; 9 bases map to TRBD2. V trimming: 3 bases; J trimming: 5 bases; junction bases outside the gene matches: 7. The CDR3 consists of 15 residues. Germline CDR1 and CDR2: SGDLS and YYNGEE. The DNA for the CDR3 is TGTGCCAGCAGCGCGGCGGGGGGGGCGAAAGATACGCAGTATTTT. Translating it yields CASSAAGGAKDTQYF.

For this clone: This specimen includes other DNA sequences encoding the same CDR3. V and J are TRBV29-1 and TRBJ2-2; 10 nucleotides match TRBD2. J was trimmed by 5 bases and V by 5 bases; bases with no gene match: 8. The V gene's germline CDR1 is SQVTM and CDR2 ANQGSEA. The CDR3 contains 15 residues. CDR3 DNA: TGCAGCGTTCAGGCTAGCGGGGGCCTTACCGGGGAGCTGTTTTTT. Protein: CSVQASGGLTGELFF.

The V and J genes are TRBV28 and TRBJ1-5; possible D gene TRBD1, 6 bases. CDR1 is MDHEN and CDR2 is SYDVKM in the germline V gene. V lost 3 bases and J 7 bases, leaving 13 bases between the germline ends. This CDR3 is 14 amino acids long. CDR3 sequence (DNA): TGTGCCAGCAGTTTGCGAGGGGGTTGGCAGCCCCAGCATTTT. Amino acid sequence: CASSLRGGWQPQHF.

This chain links TRBV7-9 with TRBJ1-1, with 9 bases fitting TRBD1. The germline CDR1 and CDR2 sequences are SEHNR and FQNEAQ (reference sequence). The CDR3 runs 15 residues. Trimming cost V 4 bases and J 5 bases; bases outside gene matches: 8. CDR3: CASSSPTGGGTEAFF. The CDR3 nucleotides read TGTGCCAGCAGCTCGCCGACAGGGGGAGGTACTGAAGCTTTCTTT.

The J gene is TRBJ1-1, the V gene TRBV12-5, with 8 positions matching TRBD1. Looked up from germline, CDR1 is LGHNT and CDR2 is FRNRAP. The CDR3 has 11 residues. Trimming removed 5 bases from V and 12 bases from J; junction bases left unmatched: 5. The chain's CDR3 is CASGDTGGSFF. CDR3 bases: TGTGCTAGTGGTGACACAGGGGGTTCTTTCTTT.

This clone was seen only once. The J gene is TRBJ2-3, the V gene TRBV9; D possibly corresponds to TRBD1 (7 bases). The CDR3 is made up of 16 amino acids. V lost 2 bases and J 3 bases, leaving 16 bases between the germline ends. The germline V gene encodes CDR1 SGDLS and CDR2 YYNGEE. The CDR3 nucleotides read TGTGCCAGCAGCGTGGAGGGGGCGAAGGCAACAGATACGCAGTATTTT. This translates into CASSVEGAKATDTQYF.